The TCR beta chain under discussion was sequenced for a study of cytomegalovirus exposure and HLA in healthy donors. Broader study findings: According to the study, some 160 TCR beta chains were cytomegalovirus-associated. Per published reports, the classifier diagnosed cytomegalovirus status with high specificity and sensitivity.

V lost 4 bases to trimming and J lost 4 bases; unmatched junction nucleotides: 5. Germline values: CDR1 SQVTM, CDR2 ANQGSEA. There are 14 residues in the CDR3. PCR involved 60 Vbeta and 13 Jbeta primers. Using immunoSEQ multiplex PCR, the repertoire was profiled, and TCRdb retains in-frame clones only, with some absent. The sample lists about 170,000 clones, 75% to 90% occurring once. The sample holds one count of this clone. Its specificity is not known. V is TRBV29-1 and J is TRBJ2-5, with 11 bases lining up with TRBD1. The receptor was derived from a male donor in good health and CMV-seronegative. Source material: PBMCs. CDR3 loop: CSVAPGTGGETQYF. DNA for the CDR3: TGCAGCGTTGCCCCCGGGACAGGGGGAGAGACCCAGTACTTC.